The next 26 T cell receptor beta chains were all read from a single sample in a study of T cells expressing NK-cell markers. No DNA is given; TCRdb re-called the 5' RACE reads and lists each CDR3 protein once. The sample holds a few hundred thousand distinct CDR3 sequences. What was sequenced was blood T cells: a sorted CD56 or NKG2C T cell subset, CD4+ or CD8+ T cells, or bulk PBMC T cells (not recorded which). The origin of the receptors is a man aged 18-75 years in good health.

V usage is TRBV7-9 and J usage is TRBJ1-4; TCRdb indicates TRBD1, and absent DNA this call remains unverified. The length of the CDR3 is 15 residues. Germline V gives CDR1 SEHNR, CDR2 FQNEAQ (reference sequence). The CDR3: CASGTGPATNEKLFF.

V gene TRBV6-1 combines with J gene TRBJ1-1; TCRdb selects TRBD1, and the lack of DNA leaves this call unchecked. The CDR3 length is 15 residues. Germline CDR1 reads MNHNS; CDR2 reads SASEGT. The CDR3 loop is CASSERTGLGTEAFF.

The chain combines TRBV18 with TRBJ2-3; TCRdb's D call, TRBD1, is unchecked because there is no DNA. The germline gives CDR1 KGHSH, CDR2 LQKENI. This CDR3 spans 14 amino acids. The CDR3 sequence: CASSPRQGKNTQYF.

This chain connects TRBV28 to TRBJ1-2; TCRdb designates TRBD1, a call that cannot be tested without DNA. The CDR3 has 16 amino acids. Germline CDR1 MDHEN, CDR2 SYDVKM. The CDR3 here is CASGDRGGLGSFGYTF.

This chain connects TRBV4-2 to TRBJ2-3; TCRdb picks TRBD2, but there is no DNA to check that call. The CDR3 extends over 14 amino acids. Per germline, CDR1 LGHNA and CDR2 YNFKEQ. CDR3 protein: CASSQRDLPDTQYF.

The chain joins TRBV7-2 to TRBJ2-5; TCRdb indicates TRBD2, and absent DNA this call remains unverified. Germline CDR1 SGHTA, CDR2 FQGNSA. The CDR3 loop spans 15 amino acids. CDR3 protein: CASSLGGTPGETQYF.

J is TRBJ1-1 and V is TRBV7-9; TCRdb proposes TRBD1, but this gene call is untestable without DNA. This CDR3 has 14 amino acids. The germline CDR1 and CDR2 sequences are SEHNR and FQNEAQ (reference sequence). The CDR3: CASSSLSGHTEAFF.

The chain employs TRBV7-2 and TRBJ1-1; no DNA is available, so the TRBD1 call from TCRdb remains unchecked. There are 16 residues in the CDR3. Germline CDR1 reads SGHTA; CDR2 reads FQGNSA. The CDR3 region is CASRTLQDLMNTEAFF.

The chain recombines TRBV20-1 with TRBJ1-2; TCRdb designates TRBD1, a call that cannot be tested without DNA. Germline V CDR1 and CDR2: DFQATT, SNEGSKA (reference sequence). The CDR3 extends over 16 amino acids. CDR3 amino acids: CTVGRDRATGESGYTF.

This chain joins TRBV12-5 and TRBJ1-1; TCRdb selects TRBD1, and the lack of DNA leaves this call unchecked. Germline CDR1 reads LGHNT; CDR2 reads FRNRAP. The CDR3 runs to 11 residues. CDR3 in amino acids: CASAQGAEAFF. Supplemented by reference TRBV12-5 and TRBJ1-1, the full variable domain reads DARVTQTPRHKVTEMGQEVTMRCQPILGHNTVFWYRQTMMQGLELLAYFRNRAPLDDSGMPKDRFSAEMPDATLATLKIQPSEPRDSAVYFCASAQGAEAFFGQGTRLTVV.

This CDR3 reads CASSPQTGVDYGYTF. The gene calls are TRBV18 and TRBJ1-2; as DNA is missing, the TRBD1 call by TCRdb cannot be tested. CDR1 is KGHSH and CDR2 is LQKENI in the germline V gene. The length of the CDR3 is 15 residues.

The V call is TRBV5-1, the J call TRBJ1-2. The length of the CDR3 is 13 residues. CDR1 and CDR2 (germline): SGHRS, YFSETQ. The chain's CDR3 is CASRVEGSYGYTF.

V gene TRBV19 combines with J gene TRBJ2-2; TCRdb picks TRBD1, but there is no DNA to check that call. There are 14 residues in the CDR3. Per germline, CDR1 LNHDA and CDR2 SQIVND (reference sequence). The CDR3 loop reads CATRDTPNNGELFF.

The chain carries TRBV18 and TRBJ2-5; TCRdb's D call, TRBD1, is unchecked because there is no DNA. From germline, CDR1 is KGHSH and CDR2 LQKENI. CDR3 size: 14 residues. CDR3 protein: CASSPLGQGETQYF.

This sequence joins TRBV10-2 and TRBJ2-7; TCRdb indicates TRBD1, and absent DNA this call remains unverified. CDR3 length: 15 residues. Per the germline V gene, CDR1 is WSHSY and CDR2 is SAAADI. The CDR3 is CATQVPGLGAKEQYF.

This chain's CDR3 is CSARVPGLAVEQFF. The chain is built from TRBV20-1 and TRBJ2-1; TCRdb names TRBD2, which stays unverified in the absence of DNA. This CDR3 is 14 amino acids long. The germline gives CDR1 DFQATT, CDR2 SNEGSKA (reference sequence).

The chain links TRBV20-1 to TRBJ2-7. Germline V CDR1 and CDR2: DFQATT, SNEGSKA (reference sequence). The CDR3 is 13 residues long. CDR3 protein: CSAVGPSSYEQYF.

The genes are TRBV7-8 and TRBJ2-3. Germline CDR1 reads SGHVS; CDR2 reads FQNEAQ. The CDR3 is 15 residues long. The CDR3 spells CASSPTLTSTDTQYF. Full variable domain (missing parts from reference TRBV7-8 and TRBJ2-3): GAGVSQSPRYKVAKRGQDVALRCDPISGHVSLFWYQQALGQGPEFLTYFQNEAQLDKSGLPSDRFFAERPEGSVSTLKIQRTQQEDSAVYLCASSPTLTSTDTQYFGPGTRLTVL.

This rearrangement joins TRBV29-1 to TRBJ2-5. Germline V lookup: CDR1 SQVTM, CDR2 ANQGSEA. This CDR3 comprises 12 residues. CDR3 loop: CSVSRVEETQYF.

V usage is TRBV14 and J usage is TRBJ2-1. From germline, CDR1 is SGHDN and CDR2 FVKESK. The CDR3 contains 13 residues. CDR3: CASSQVPSIGQFF.

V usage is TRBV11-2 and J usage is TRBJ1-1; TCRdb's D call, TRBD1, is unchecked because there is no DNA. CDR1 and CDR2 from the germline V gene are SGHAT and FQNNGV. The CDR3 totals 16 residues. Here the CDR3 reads CASSPKPGIRYTEAFF.

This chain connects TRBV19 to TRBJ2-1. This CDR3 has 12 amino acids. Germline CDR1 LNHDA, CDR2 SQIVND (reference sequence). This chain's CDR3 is CASSIGKTGQFF.

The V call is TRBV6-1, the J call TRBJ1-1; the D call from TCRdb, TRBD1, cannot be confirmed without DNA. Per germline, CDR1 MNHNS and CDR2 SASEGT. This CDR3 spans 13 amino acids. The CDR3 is CASRSRVATEAFF.

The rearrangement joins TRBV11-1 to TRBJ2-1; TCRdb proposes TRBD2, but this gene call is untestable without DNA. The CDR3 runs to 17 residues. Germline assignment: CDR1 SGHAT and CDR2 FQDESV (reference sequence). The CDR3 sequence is CASSFPSGGGSYNEQFF.

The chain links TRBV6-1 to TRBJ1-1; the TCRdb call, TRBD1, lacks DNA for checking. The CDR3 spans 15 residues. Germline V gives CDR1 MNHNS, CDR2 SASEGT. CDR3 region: CASSGQAQLGTEAFF.

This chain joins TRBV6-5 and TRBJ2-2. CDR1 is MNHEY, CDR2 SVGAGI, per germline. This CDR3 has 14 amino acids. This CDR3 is CASSYPTSGGELFF.